This note documents a single T cell receptor beta chain sequence. This CDR3 spans 13 amino acids. Per the germline V gene, CDR1 is SGHDN and CDR2 is FVKESK. The V and J ends lost 5 bases and 13 bases, in that order; junction bases with no gene match: 6. The sample originates from a study of shared clonotypes between healthy human individuals. Method: immunoSEQ multiplex PCR; TCRdb's copy keeps in-frame clones and lacks some. The sample shows hundreds of thousands of clones, 90% to 96% of them seen only once. The chain employs TRBV14 and TRBJ2-1, with 12 bases fitting TRBD2. This TCR was sampled from a woman in her thirties in good health. Sequencing was performed on naive CD4+ T cells sorted from blood. Noted subset: CD45RA+ positively selected. The CDR3: CASSYRTSGIQFF. DNA for the CDR3: TGTGCCAGCAGCTACCGGACTAGCGGGATTCAGTTCTTC.